One and the same sample provided the 19 T cell receptor beta chains below, sequenced in a study of blood T cell repertoires in COVID-19. This table comes from immunoSEQ multiplex PCR, and its TCRdb copy is limited to in-frame clones, with some not included. The data show fewer than 350,000 clones, with roughly 90% seen just once and about 8.5% held by the top ten. Sequenced input: peripheral blood. The receptors derive from a young man with active or convalescent COVID-19.

The chain links TRBV9 to TRBJ2-2, with 12 bases lining up with TRBD2. The CDR3 spans 17 residues. J gave up 6 bases and V 4 bases, and 10 bases lay outside the gene matches. Looked up from germline, CDR1 is SGDLS and CDR2 is YYNGEE. The CDR3 DNA is TGTGCCAGCAGCCCTGACTCTAGCGGGGGGGCCTCCGGGGAGCTGTTTTTT. Its protein product is CASSPDSSGGASGELFF. Filled out from reference TRBV9 and TRBJ2-2, the complete variable domain reads DSGVTQTPKHLITATGQRVTLRCSPRSGDLSVYWYQQSLDQGLQFLIQYYNGEERAKGNILERFSAQQFPDLHSELNLSSLELGDSALYFCASSPDSSGGASGELFFGEGSRLTVL.

The CDR3 DNA is TGCGCCAGCAGCCAGGCTAGGACCGGGACAGGGGGGGAGGACGAGCAGTACTTC. It encodes CASSQARTGTGGEDEQYF. V is TRBV4-1 and J is TRBJ2-7; 11 nucleotides agree with TRBD1. Germline assignment: CDR1 MGHRA and CDR2 YSYEKL. The CDR3 covers 18 residues. V dropped 3 bases and J dropped 5; count of bases not matched to a gene: 15.

V gene TRBV2 combines with J gene TRBJ1-4; no firm D call. V was cut by 8 bases and J by 7 bases, with 14 bases left in between. The germline gives CDR1 SNHLY, CDR2 FYNNEI. CDR3 length: 13 amino acids. The CDR3 nucleotides read TGTGCCAGCCGGAGAGGGTGGGCTGAAAAACTGTTTTTT. Protein product: CASRRGWAEKLFF. The full variable domain, in which reference TRBV2 and TRBJ1-4 provide the parts outside the CDR3, is EPEVTQTPSHQVTQMGQEVILRCVPISNHLYFYWYRQILGQKVEFLVSFYNNEISEKSEIFDDQFSVERPDGSNFTLKIRSTKLEDSAMYFCASRRGWAEKLFFGSGTQLSVL.

The V gene is TRBV27, the J gene TRBJ2-5, with no clear D. Germline V CDR1 and CDR2: MNHEY, SMNVEV (reference sequence). This CDR3 is 13 amino acids long. Trimming removed 2 bases from V and 5 bases from J, with 9 bases in between. This chain's CDR3 is CASSLGVAETQYF. DNA for the CDR3: TGTGCCAGCAGTTTAGGAGTTGCGGAGACCCAGTACTTC.

The rearrangement links TRBV28 to TRBJ1-5, with 7 bases identical to TRBD1. From germline, CDR1 is MDHEN and CDR2 SYDVKM. CDR3 length: 15 amino acids. The V and J ends lost 6 bases and 0 bases, in that order; junction bases with no gene match: 5. The CDR3: CASSRDRVSNQPQHF. CDR3 bases: TGTGCCAGCAGCCGCGACAGGGTTAGCAATCAGCCCCAGCATTTT.

The chain employs TRBV5-5 and TRBJ1-6, with D maybe TRBD1 (6 bases). Germline CDR1 is SGHKS and CDR2 is YYEKEE (reference sequence). This CDR3 has 17 amino acids. The germline V and J ends were trimmed by 4 bases and 2 bases, with 16 bases remaining between them. The CDR3 nucleotides are TGTGCCAGCAGCCCCCCACAGGGATTTACCTATAATTCACCCCTCCACTTT. Amino acids: CASSPPQGFTYNSPLHF.

The rearrangement joins TRBV18 to TRBJ2-3; TRBD2 aligns across 8 bases. Losses at the gene ends were 3 bases for V and 3 bases for J; bases not matched to a gene: 8. Germline V gene lookup returns CDR1 KGHSH and CDR2 LQKENI. This CDR3 has 16 amino acids. The CDR3 nucleotides read TGTGCCAGCTCACCCACCGGGGGGGCCGGAACAGATACGCAGTATTTT. Translating gives CASSPTGGAGTDTQYF. The whole variable domain, remainder taken from reference TRBV18 and TRBJ2-3, is NAGVMQNPRHLVRRRGQEARLRCSPMKGHSHVYWYRQLPEEGLKFMVYLQKENIIDESGMPKERFSAEFPKEGPSILRIQQVVRGDSAAYFCASSPTGGAGTDTQYFGPGTRLTVL.

This clone was recorded a few times. V gene TRBV2 combines with J gene TRBJ1-2; D perhaps matches TRBD1 (6 bases). Between the trimmed V and J ends, which lost 4 bases and 2 bases, there was a span of 8 bases. The CDR3 covers 13 residues. Per germline, CDR1 SNHLY and CDR2 FYNNEI. CDR3 region: CASSVGTNYGYTF. Here the CDR3 DNA reads TGTGCCAGCAGTGTTGGGACAAACTATGGCTACACCTTC.

The chain uses TRBV9 and TRBJ2-2; 16 bases are a match to TRBD2. The CDR3 extends over 19 amino acids. V lost 0 bases, J lost 4 bases, and 6 bases stayed unmatched. The V gene's germline CDR1 is SGDLS and CDR2 YYNGEE. CDR3 region: CASSVGGTSGGARTGELFF. As DNA, the CDR3 is TGTGCCAGCAGCGTAGGAGGGACTAGCGGGGGGGCACGCACCGGGGAGCTGTTTTTT.

The rearrangement links TRBV9 to TRBJ2-7; TRBD1 matches at 9 bases. The CDR3 has 15 amino acids. The germline V gene has CDR1 SGDLS and CDR2 YYNGEE. The V segment lost 4 bases and the J segment 3 bases; nucleotides outside the gene matches: 8. CDR3 in DNA: TGTGCCAGCAGCAAAGACCCGGACAGGGGCTACGAGCAGTACTTC. Protein: CASSKDPDRGYEQYF.

This chain joins TRBV5-8 and TRBJ1-5; no reliable D call. The V gene's germline CDR1 is SGHTS and CDR2 YDEGEE. This CDR3 is built from 12 residues. V shed 4 bases and J shed 10 bases, with 12 bases lying between them. The CDR3 nucleotides read TGTGCCAGCAGCCTCCAGGTGAATCCCCAGCATTTT. Encoded protein: CASSLQVNPQHF.

The chain joins TRBV13 to TRBJ2-3, with 12 bases lining up with TRBD2. After removal of 3 bases from V and 10 bases from J, the junction contained 14 bases not matched to a gene. The CDR3 length is 17 residues. Germline-derived CDR1 and CDR2 are PRHDT and FYEKMQ (reference sequence). The CDR3 DNA reads as TGTGCCAGCAGCTTTGCGACTAGCGGGGGCCTCCCCTTAGCGCAGTATTTT. Translating it yields CASSFATSGGLPLAQYF.

CDR3 loop: CASTPGLGYQETQYF. The CDR3 DNA is TGTGCCAGCACCCCGGGACTGGGGTACCAAGAGACCCAGTACTTC. The chain has TRBV13 and TRBJ2-5, with D tentatively TRBD2 (6 bases). The V gene lost 7 bases and the J gene lost 0 bases, with 15 bases spanning the gap. The germline CDR1 and CDR2 sequences are PRHDT and FYEKMQ (reference sequence). The CDR3 runs 15 residues.

The rearrangement uses TRBV11-2 and TRBJ1-1; perhaps TRBD1 as D (6 bases). The CDR3 runs to 15 residues. CDR1 SGHAT and CDR2 FQNNGV come from the germline V gene. V was cut by 6 bases and J by 5 bases, with 19 bases left in between. The CDR3 nucleotides read TGTGCCAGCAGATCAACCCGGGGTAGGGGGACTGAAGCTTTCTTT. Encoded protein: CASRSTRGRGTEAFF.

CDR3 coding DNA: TGTGCCAGCAGCGACCGGCAGGGGCCCCTCACCGGGGAGCTGTTTTTT. Residues: CASSDRQGPLTGELFF. The gene calls are TRBV9 and TRBJ2-2, with D possibly TRBD1 on 6 matching bases. Germline V lookup: CDR1 SGDLS, CDR2 YYNGEE. The CDR3 loop spans 16 amino acids. V lost 3 bases and J 4 bases, leaving 16 bases between the germline ends. Based on the CDR3 plus reference TRBV9 and TRBJ2-2, the full variable domain is DSGVTQTPKHLITATGQRVTLRCSPRSGDLSVYWYQQSLDQGLQFLIQYYNGEERAKGNILERFSAQQFPDLHSELNLSSLELGDSALYFCASSDRQGPLTGELFFGEGSRLTVL.

The J gene is TRBJ1-1, the V gene TRBV13; 7 bases fit TRBD1. Germline V gene lookup returns CDR1 PRHDT and CDR2 FYEKMQ (reference sequence). The junction had 7 bases not matched to a gene; V was cut back by 3 bases and J by 0 bases. The CDR3 runs to 16 residues. The CDR3 sequence: CASSLGTDHMNTEAFF. The DNA for the CDR3 is TGTGCCAGCAGCTTGGGGACAGACCACATGAACACTGAAGCTTTCTTT.

The chain links TRBV9 to TRBJ2-3, with 12 bases aligning to TRBD2. The V segment lost 4 bases and the J segment 1 base; nucleotides outside the gene matches: 4. This CDR3 is built from 16 residues. CDR1 is SGDLS, CDR2 YYNGEE, per germline. CDR3 DNA: TGTGCCAGCAGCAAACGGACTAGCGGGGGCACAGATACGCAGTATTTT. Its translation: CASSKRTSGGTDTQYF.

The chain links TRBV7-2 to TRBJ2-3; no clear D gene. Germline CDR1 is SGHTA and CDR2 is FQGNSA. V lost 0 bases and J lost 0, with 7 bases in between. The CDR3 spans 15 residues. The CDR3 DNA reads TGTGCCAGCAGCTTAGCCGCCAGTAGCACAGATACGCAGTATTTT. This translates into CASSLAASSTDTQYF.

The chain has TRBV9 and TRBJ2-3; the D gene is possibly TRBD1 (6 bases). The V gene lost 4 bases and the J gene lost 5 bases, with 17 bases spanning the gap. The CDR3 extends over 15 amino acids. Looked up from germline, CDR1 is SGDLS and CDR2 is YYNGEE. The CDR3 region has the DNA TGTGCCAGCAGCCACGGGTGGGGGCCCGGAGATACGCAGTATTTT. Translating it yields CASSHGWGPGDTQYF.